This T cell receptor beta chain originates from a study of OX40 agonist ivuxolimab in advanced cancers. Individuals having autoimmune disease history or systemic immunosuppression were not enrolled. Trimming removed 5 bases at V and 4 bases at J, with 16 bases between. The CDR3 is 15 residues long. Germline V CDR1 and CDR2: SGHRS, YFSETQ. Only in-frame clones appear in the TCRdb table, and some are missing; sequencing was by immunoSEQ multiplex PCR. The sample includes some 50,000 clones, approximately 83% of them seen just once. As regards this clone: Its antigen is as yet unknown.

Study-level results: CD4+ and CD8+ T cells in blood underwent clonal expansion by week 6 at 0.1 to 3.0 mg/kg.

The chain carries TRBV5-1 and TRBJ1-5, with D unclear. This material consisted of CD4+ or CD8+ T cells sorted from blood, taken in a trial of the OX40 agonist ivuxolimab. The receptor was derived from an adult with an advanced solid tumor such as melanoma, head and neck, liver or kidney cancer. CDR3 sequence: CASSPGRTGNQPQHF. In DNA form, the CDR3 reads TGCGCCAGCAGTCCCGGACGTACGGGGAATCAGCCCCAGCATTTT.